This entry concerns a single T cell receptor (beta chain). The data are from a study of CD8+CD57+ T cells in acquired aplastic anemia. The template for TCR beta VDJ and CDR3 sequence profiling was genomic DNA. TCRdb fed the reads into MiXCR, producing one record per CDR3 protein. The data show around 130,000 distinct CDR3 sequences, around 50% seen once. Sequencing used sorted CD4+, CD8+, or CD8+CD57+ T cells (not recorded which) from PBMCs. This receptor was taken from a human donor in good health, serving as a control.

The CDR3 DNA sequence: TGTGCCAGCAGCTTAGATTCGGCCCGAAGCACCATATATTTT. Residues: CASSLDSARSTIYF. The J gene is TRBJ1-3, the V gene TRBV11-2, with D unresolved. V lost 0 bases, J lost 9 bases, and 12 bases lay in between. This CDR3 has 14 amino acids. CDR1 is SGHAT, CDR2 FQNNGV, per germline.